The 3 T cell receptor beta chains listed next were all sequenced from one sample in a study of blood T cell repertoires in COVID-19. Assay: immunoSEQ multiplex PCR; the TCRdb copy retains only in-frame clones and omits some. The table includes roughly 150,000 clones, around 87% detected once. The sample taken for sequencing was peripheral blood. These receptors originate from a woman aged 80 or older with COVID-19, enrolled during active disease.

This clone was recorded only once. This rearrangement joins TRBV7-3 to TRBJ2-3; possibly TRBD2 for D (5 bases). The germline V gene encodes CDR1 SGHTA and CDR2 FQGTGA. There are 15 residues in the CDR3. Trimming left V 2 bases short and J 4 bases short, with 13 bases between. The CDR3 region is CASSLFGVDSDTQYF. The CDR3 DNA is TGTGCCAGCAGCTTATTCGGGGTAGATTCAGATACGCAGTATTTT.

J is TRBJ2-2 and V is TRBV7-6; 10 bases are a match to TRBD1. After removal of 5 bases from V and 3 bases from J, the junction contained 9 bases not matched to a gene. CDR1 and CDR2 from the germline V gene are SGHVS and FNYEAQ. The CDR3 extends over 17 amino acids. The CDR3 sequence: CASSQTTGTGDTGELFF. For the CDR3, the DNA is TGTGCCAGCAGCCAAACGACCGGGACAGGGGACACCGGGGAGCTGTTTTTT.

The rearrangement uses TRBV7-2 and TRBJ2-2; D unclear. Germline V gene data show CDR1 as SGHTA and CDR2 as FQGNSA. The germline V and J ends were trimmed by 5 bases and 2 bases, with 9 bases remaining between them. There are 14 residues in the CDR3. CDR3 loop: CASSLLINTGELFF. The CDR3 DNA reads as TGTGCCAGCAGCCTCTTAATAAACACCGGGGAGCTGTTTTTT.